A single sample is the source of the 5 T cell receptor beta chains below, sequenced in a study of T cells after posttransplantation cyclophosphamide. Sequenced by immunoSEQ multiplex PCR; TCRdb stores in-frame clones only, minus some. Listed for the sample are roughly 35,000 clones, none seen a single time. The sample consisted of PBMCs. Receptors originate from a girl aged 5-17 years in good health, CMV-negative, and a related stem cell transplant donor.

The CDR3 loop is CATSRGTGGVEQYF. CDR3 nucleotides: TGTGCCACCAGCAGGGGGACGGGGGGCGTCGAGCAGTACTTC. The chain combines TRBV15 with TRBJ2-7; maybe TRBD2 (7 bases). This CDR3 is built from 14 residues. V was cut by 3 bases and J by 6 bases, with 15 bases left in between. Germline V CDR1 and CDR2: LNHNV, YYDKDF (reference sequence).

This clone is medium-sized by share. This sequence joins TRBV10-3 and TRBJ1-1; 8 positions agree with TRBD1. With 6 bases clipped from V and 1 base from J, the junction kept 1 base outside the gene matches. The CDR3 extends over 13 amino acids. Per the germline V gene, CDR1 is ENHRY and CDR2 is SYGVKD. CDR3 loop: CAIRDRGNTEAFF. CDR3 DNA sequence: TGTGCCATCAGAGACAGGGGGAACACTGAAGCTTTCTTT.

This clone occurred many times. J is TRBJ1-4 and V is TRBV4-1; possibly TRBD1 for D (6 bases). Germline V gene sequence: CDR1 MGHRA, CDR2 YSYEKL. Trimming pared 0 bases from V and 6 bases from J, leaving 14 bases between. The CDR3 loop spans 16 amino acids. Written as DNA, the CDR3 is TGCGCCAGCAGCCAAGAAACCAGGGGAAGCGATGAAAAACTGTTTTTT. Residues: CASSQETRGSDEKLFF.

This clone has more than one count but fewer than ten. The chain joins TRBV6-1 to TRBJ2-5; D gene ambiguous. This CDR3 spans 11 amino acids. Germline CDR1 and CDR2: MNHNS and SASEGT. Trimming left V 5 bases short and J 2 bases short, with 3 bases between. The CDR3, as DNA: TGTGCCAGCAGTTATCAAGAGACCCAGTACTTC. Its translation is CASSYQETQYF.

A few counts support this clone. A junction end diverges from the germline sequence, so it may reflect a read error. The identical CDR3 is also encoded by other nucleotide sequences in the sample. The rearrangement joins TRBV19 to TRBJ1-1, with 7 bases lining up with TRBD1. The germline V gene encodes CDR1 LNHDA and CDR2 SQIVND (reference sequence). This CDR3 spans 16 amino acids. The CDR3 DNA is TGTGCCAGTAGTCCGTTCTTTCAACAGGGGTTCACTGAGGCTTTCTTT. Residues: CASSPFFQQGFTEAFF.